Sequencing of this TCR beta chain was carried out in a study of blood T cell repertoires in COVID-19. Whole-study context: Whether acute or convalescent, the COVID-19 samples came from the United States, Italy and Spain. Sources were T cells, B-cell-depleted T cells, or PBMCs; the material itself was cDNA or gDNA.

Authors' analysis steps: Using reference gene primer amplification, nucleated cell counts were estimated. TCRdb keeps only in-frame clones here, not all; method: immunoSEQ multiplex PCR. V, J and clone size were drawn from that table, and D and trimming were deduced from the DNA. The table lists some 270,000 clones, around 86% of them singletons, with 1.5% to 2% in the top ten. This CDR3 has 14 amino acids. CDR1 SGHAT and CDR2 FQNNGV come from the germline V gene. With 6 bases removed from V and 0 bases from J, the gap between germline ends came to 8 bases. The chain recombines TRBV11-2 with TRBJ1-4; D gene uncertain. This clonotype was sampled from a woman in her fifties or sixties who had recovered from COVID-19. Sequencing was done on a sample of peripheral blood. For the CDR3, the DNA is TGTGCCAGCAGTCTCGGAGCAACTAATGAAAAACTGTTTTTT. Translation: CASSLGATNEKLFF.